These 27 T cell receptor beta chains were all obtained from the same sample, sequenced in a study of identical twins (dated by TCRdb to the mid-2010s). Receptor amplification or capture employed 5' RACE. Sequencing was performed on an Illumina HiSeq 2000. TCRdb cleaned the public reads at Q25 with fastp, built clones with MiXCR and kept in-frame beta chains. Every distinct CDR3 protein forms one entry, paired with its most common genes and DNA. The table for this sample lists about 900,000 distinct CDR3 sequences; around an eighth of them were counted only once. Of the sample, roughly 1.5% is held by the ten largest clones. These same records also appear under a second study, on yellow fever vaccine responses in identical twins.

The sequencing input was PBMCs. Source of these receptors: a woman younger than 30 in good health.

There are many counts of this clonotype. The rearrangement links TRBV28 to TRBJ1-1, with a possible D match to TRBD1 (5 bases). V lost 6 bases and J lost 4, with 12 bases in between. CDR1 and CDR2 (germline): MDHEN, SYDVKM. The CDR3 is 13 residues long. CDR3 sequence (DNA): TGTGCCAGCAGCTCTCTAGGGGTCACTGAAGCTTTCTTT. Protein sequence: CASSSLGVTEAFF.

Comments on this clonotype: The junction departs from germline at one end; a sequencing error may be responsible. The rearrangement uses TRBV20-1 and TRBJ2-7, with D hard to call. The CDR3 runs 16 residues. Germline V gene data show CDR1 as DFQATT and CDR2 as SNEGSKA (reference sequence). Here the CDR3 DNA reads TGCAGCGCTAGTAGGGTATCTTCCCGCCAGGTTAACGAGCAGTACTTC. Amino acids: CSASRVSSRQVNEQYF.

This clonotype appeared a few times. Germline and junction disagree at one end, which may indicate a read error. V gene TRBV10-1 combines with J gene TRBJ2-1; possibly TRBD2 for D (6 bases). Germline assignment: CDR1 WNHNN and CDR2 SYGVQD (reference sequence). CDR3 length: 11 residues. CDR3 nucleotide sequence: TGCGCCAGCAGGGGCCCTGGCGGGACTTACTTC. Translating gives CASRGPGGTYF.

The chain couples TRBV5-1 to TRBJ2-1; D may be TRBD1 (5 bases). CDR1 is SGHRS and CDR2 is YFSETQ in the germline V gene. Trimming took off 3 bases at V and 15 bases at J, with 13 bases between the two ends. This CDR3 has 11 amino acids. CDR3 coding DNA: TGCGCCAGCAGCTCCGTATGGGGCGCGTTCTTC. This sequence encodes CASSSVWGAFF.

In its sample, this clonotype was seen a few times. The rearrangement uses TRBV24-1 and TRBJ2-5; 10 nucleotides agree with TRBD1. Germline lookup yields CDR1 KGHDR and CDR2 SFDVKD. The CDR3 has 16 residues. Germline trimming cut 9 bases from V and 2 bases from J; bases unmatched to any gene: 11. Here the CDR3 DNA reads TGTGCCACCGCAGAAGGGGGGACAGGGGAACAAGAGACCCAGTACTTC. It codes for CATAEGGTGEQETQYF.

This sequence joins TRBV21-1 and TRBJ2-3; the table assigns TRBD2, which was not confirmed against the DNA. TRBV21-1 is a listed pseudogene. The CDR3 contains 16 residues. The CDR3: CASSKGASGRDDTQYF. The CDR3 bases are TGTGCCAGCAGCAAAGGTGCTAGCGGGAGGGACGATACGCAGTATTTT.

This chain links TRBV5-1 with TRBJ2-4; D is perhaps TRBD2 (5 bases). CDR3 length: 13 amino acids. In germline, CDR1 is SGHRS, CDR2 YFSETQ. Trimming pared 0 bases from V and 6 bases from J, leaving 7 bases between. The CDR3 reads CASSLDRGNIQYF. In DNA, the CDR3 is TGCGCCAGCAGCTTGGACCGGGGAAACATTCAGTACTTC.

In its sample, this clonotype was seen a few times. The chain recombines TRBV20-1 with TRBJ2-3; D call uncertain. The ends were cut back, 3 bases at V and 7 bases at J, with 8 bases in the middle. The CDR3 has 11 amino acids. Germline values: CDR1 DFQATT, CDR2 SNEGSKA (reference sequence). The CDR3 is CSARPSYTQYF. Written as DNA, the CDR3 is TGCAGTGCTAGGCCCAGTTATACGCAGTATTTT.

This clonotype has a handful of counts. The chain is built from TRBV9 and TRBJ2-7; D remains unclear. The CDR3 is 17 residues long. In germline, CDR1 is SGDLS, CDR2 YYNGEE. Trimming stripped 1 base from V and 3 bases from J, with 20 bases between. The CDR3 bases are TGTGCCAGCAGCGTATTCCCGGAACCTAATCAAAACTACGAGCAGTACTTC. This codes for CASSVFPEPNQNYEQYF.

The chain has TRBV20-1 and TRBJ2-2, with D possibly being TRBD1 (5 bases). The V gene lost 6 bases and the J gene lost 8 bases, with 16 bases spanning the gap. Germline values: CDR1 DFQATT, CDR2 SNEGSKA (reference sequence). The CDR3 sequence is 13 residues long. In DNA form, the CDR3 reads TGCAGTGCAACGCACCAGGGAAAGGGGGAGCTGTTTTTT. It codes for CSATHQGKGELFF.

The chain has TRBV15 and TRBJ1-2; D perhaps matches TRBD1 (5 bases). Germline CDR1 reads LNHNV; CDR2 reads YYDKDF (reference sequence). Trimming removed 3 bases at V and 0 bases at J, with 11 bases between. The CDR3 is made up of 15 amino acids. CDR3 nucleotide sequence: TGTGCCACCAGCAGTTCGCCGACAGCTAACTATGGCTACACCTTC. Translated, it gives CATSSSPTANYGYTF. Complete variable domain (other parts from reference TRBV15 and TRBJ1-2): DAMVIQNPRYQVTQFGKPVTLSCSQTLNHNVMYWYQQKSSQAPKLLFHYYDKDFNNEADTPDNFQSRRPNTSFCFLDIRSPGLGDTAMYLCATSSSPTANYGYTFGSGTRLTVV.

This clonotype was recorded once. The chain links TRBV7-9 to TRBJ2-3, with TRBD1 identical over 7 bases. This CDR3 comprises 15 residues. J was trimmed by 3 bases and V by 5 bases; bases with no gene match: 8. Germline-derived CDR1 and CDR2 are SEHNR and FQNEAQ (reference sequence). CDR3 protein: CASSRHGTATDTQYF. CDR3 DNA: TGTGCCAGCAGCAGACACGGGACAGCTACAGATACGCAGTATTTT.

The sample holds many counts of this clonotype. The genes are TRBV12-3 or TRBV12-4 and TRBJ2-2; the match to TRBD1 covers 11 bases. Germline trimming cut 4 bases from V and 5 bases from J; bases unmatched to any gene: 3. The CDR3 spans 15 residues. The chain's CDR3 is CASSSDRGPTGELFF. The CDR3 nucleotides are TGTGCCAGCAGTTCGGACAGGGGGCCGACCGGGGAGCTGTTTTTT.

This clonotype showed up just a few times. The CDR3: CASSLITSGSSGDTQYF. CDR3 bases: TGTGCCAGCAGCTTAATTACTAGCGGGAGTTCCGGAGATACGCAGTATTTT. J is TRBJ2-3 and V is TRBV7-9; 11 nucleotides line up with TRBD2. The CDR3 is made up of 17 amino acids. V shed 2 bases and J 5 bases; nucleotides not matched to a gene: 9. Germline CDR1 reads SEHNR; CDR2 reads FQNEAQ (reference sequence).

The chain uses TRBV12-3 or TRBV12-4 and TRBJ2-7; perhaps TRBD1 as D (5 bases). V was pared by 1 base and J by 2 bases, with 9 bases between. CDR3 size: 14 residues. CDR3 nucleotides: TGTGCCAGCAGTTTAGAGGGGCCCGCCTACGAGCAGTACTTC. Protein: CASSLEGPAYEQYF.

A few counts support this clonotype. The chain has TRBV29-1 and TRBJ2-4, with D possibly matching TRBD2 (6 bases). The CDR3 loop spans 17 amino acids. Germline CDR1 and CDR2: SQVTM and ANQGSEA. Deletions cut 0 bases from V and 1 base from J, with 16 bases between. The CDR3 sequence is CSVEDSKGLAAKNIQYF. In nucleotides, the CDR3 is TGCAGCGTTGAAGATAGCAAGGGACTTGCGGCCAAAAACATTCAGTACTTC.

This chain links TRBV6-1 with TRBJ2-5, with D possibly being TRBD2 (5 bases). The CDR3 length is 16 residues. Germline assignment: CDR1 MNHNS and CDR2 SASEGT. Trimming shortened V by 6 bases and J by 2 bases, and 19 bases separated the two germline ends. The CDR3 sequence: CASSPGVALMQETQYF. CDR3 DNA: TGTGCCAGCAGCCCCGGAGTAGCGCTAATGCAAGAGACCCAGTACTTC.

This clonotype was counted a few times. The genes are TRBV12-3 or TRBV12-4 and TRBJ1-5, with 12 positions matching TRBD1. V dropped 7 bases and J dropped 4; count of bases not matched to a gene: 14. This CDR3 is 18 amino acids long. DNA of the CDR3: TGTGCCAGCATCAATATTCCCCTGGGACAGGGGGCAAATCAGCCCCAGCATTTT. This gives the protein CASINIPLGQGANQPQHF.

This clonotype was counted between two and nine times. The rearrangement links TRBV6-2 or TRBV6-3 to TRBJ1-5, with D possibly being TRBD1 (5 bases). Between the trimmed V and J ends, which lost 2 bases and 7 bases, there was a span of 12 bases. Germline CDR1 is MNHEY and CDR2 is SVGEGT. This CDR3 is built from 14 residues. The CDR3 coding sequence is TGTGCCAGCAGTTACGGGGGGTCCGGACAGCCCCAGCATTTT. Its protein product is CASSYGGSGQPQHF.

The sample holds a few counts of this clonotype. This chain joins TRBV20-1 and TRBJ2-1; 9 bases are shared with TRBD2. Per the germline V gene, CDR1 is DFQATT and CDR2 is SNEGSKA (reference sequence). The CDR3 sequence is 16 residues long. The trim removed 0 bases at V and 4 bases at J, leaving 7 bases unmatched. The CDR3 loop is CSAREARGGNYNEQFF. For the CDR3, the DNA is TGCAGTGCTAGAGAGGCGCGGGGGGGGAATTACAATGAGCAGTTCTTC.

This clonotype showed up just a few times. CDR3 residues: CASSDREWAGELFF. In DNA form, the CDR3 reads TGTGCCAGCAGCGACCGGGAGTGGGCCGGGGAGCTGTTTTTT. This chain links TRBV9 with TRBJ2-2, with D perhaps matching TRBD2 (6 bases). Germline-derived CDR1 and CDR2 are SGDLS and YYNGEE. The CDR3 runs 14 residues. Trimming took off 3 bases at V and 6 bases at J, with 12 bases between the two ends.

This clonotype showed up just a few times. The chain joins TRBV12-3 or TRBV12-4 to TRBJ2-1, with 13 bases aligning to TRBD2. CDR3 length: 16 amino acids. V shed 5 bases, J shed 5 bases, and the junction held 6 bases outside the gene matches. The CDR3 sequence is CASSRTSGSLNNEQFF. DNA of the CDR3: TGTGCCAGCAGTCGGACTAGCGGGAGTTTGAACAATGAGCAGTTCTTC.

In this sample, this clonotype turned up a few times. The CDR3 bases are TGCGCCAGCAGCTTGGTGGGTCTAGCGGCCGCCTACAATGAGCAGTTCTTC. This codes for CASSLVGLAAAYNEQFF. The chain uses TRBV5-1 and TRBJ2-1; the match to TRBD2 covers 7 bases. Germline V CDR1 and CDR2: SGHRS, YFSETQ. The length of the CDR3 is 17 residues. The V gene end was trimmed by 0 bases and the J gene end by 2 bases; junction bases not matched to a gene: 8.

This clonotype showed up just a few times. This rearrangement joins TRBV7-7 to TRBJ2-2, with 9 bases fitting TRBD1. CDR3 length: 16 residues. The V and J ends lost 3 bases and 6 bases, in that order; junction bases with no gene match: 8. Germline CDR1 is SSHAT and CDR2 is FNYEAQ (reference sequence). The CDR3 DNA reads as TGTGCCAGCAGCTTTGGAGGGACAGGGAAGCCCGGGGAGCTGTTTTTT. It specifies CASSFGGTGKPGELFF.

V gene TRBV9 combines with J gene TRBJ2-2; maybe TRBD1 (5 bases). Trimming removed 5 bases from V and 1 base from J, with 12 bases in between. CDR3 size: 15 residues. Germline V lookup: CDR1 SGDLS, CDR2 YYNGEE. The CDR3 nucleotides read TGTGCCAGCAGTGTTACTGGACAGAACACCGGGGAGCTGTTTTTT. Protein sequence: CASSVTGQNTGELFF.

This clonotype occurred many times. This chain links TRBV12-3 or TRBV12-4 with TRBJ2-1; 11 positions match TRBD2. The J segment lost 8 bases and the V segment lost 3 bases, leaving 9 bases of the junction unmatched. The CDR3 sequence is 16 residues long. The CDR3 protein is CASSFGTSGPGYEQFF. In nucleotides, the CDR3 is TGTGCCAGCAGTTTTGGGACTAGCGGACCCGGATATGAGCAGTTCTTC.

J is TRBJ2-5 and V is TRBV5-1, with 7 bases aligning to TRBD2. Germline-derived CDR1 and CDR2 are SGHRS and YFSETQ. The trim removed 1 base at V and 1 base at J, leaving 7 bases unmatched. The CDR3 is 16 residues long. CDR3 sequence: CASSLSVGGVQETQYF. As DNA, the CDR3 is TGCGCCAGCAGCTTGAGTGTGGGGGGGGTCCAAGAGACCCAGTACTTC.